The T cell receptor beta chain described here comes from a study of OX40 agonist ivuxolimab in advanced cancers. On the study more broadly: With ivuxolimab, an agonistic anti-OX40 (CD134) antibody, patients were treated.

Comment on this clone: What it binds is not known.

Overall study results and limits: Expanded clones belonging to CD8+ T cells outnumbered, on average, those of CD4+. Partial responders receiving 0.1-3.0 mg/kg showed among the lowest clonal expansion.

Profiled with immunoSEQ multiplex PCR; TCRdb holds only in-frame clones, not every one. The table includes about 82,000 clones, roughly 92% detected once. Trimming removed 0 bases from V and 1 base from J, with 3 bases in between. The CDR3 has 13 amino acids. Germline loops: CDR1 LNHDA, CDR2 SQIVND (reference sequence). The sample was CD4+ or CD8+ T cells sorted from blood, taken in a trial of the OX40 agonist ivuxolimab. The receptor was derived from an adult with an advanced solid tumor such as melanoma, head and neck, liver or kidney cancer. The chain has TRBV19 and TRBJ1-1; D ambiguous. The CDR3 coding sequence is TGTGCCAGTAGTATAGATCAGAACACTGAAGCTTTCTTT. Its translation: CASSIDQNTEAFF. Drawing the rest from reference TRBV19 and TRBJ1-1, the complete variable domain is DGGITQSPKYLFRKEGQNVTLSCEQNLNHDAMYWYRQDPGQGLRLIYYSQIVNDFQKGDIAEGYSVSREKKESFPLTVTSAQKNPTAFYLCASSIDQNTEAFFGQGTRLTVV.